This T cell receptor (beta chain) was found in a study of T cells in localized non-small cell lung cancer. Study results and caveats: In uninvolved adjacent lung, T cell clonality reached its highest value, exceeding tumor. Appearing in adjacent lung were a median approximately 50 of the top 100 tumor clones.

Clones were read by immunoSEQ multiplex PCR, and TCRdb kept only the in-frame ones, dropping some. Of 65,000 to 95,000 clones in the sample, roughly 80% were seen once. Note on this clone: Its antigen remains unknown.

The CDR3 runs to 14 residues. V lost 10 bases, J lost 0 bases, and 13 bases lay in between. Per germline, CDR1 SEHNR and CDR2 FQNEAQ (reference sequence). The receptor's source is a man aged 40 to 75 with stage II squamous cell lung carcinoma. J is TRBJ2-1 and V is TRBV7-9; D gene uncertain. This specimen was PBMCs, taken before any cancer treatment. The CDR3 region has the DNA TGTGCCACCCGTCGGAGTCTCTCCTACAATGAGCAGTTCTTC. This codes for CATRRSLSYNEQFF. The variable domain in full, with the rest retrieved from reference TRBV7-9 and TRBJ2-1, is DTGVSQNPRHKITKRGQNVTFRCDPISEHNRLYWYRQTLGQGPEFLTYFQNEAQLEKSRLLSDRFSAERPKGSFSTLEIQRTEQGDSAMYLCATRRSLSYNEQFFGPGTRLTVL.